This TCR beta chain was retrieved from a study of beta chain features in type 1 diabetes. The V segment lost 4 bases and the J segment 8 bases; nucleotides outside the gene matches: 6. Germline CDR1 reads SQVTM; CDR2 reads ANQGSEA. CDR3 length: 13 residues. Overall study findings and caveats: The study found moderately but significantly shorter TCRB CDR3s in all four CD4+ subsets of Type 1 diabetes patients. Patients' naive, central memory and regulatory TCRB repertoires appeared more alike than those of healthy donors. cDNA sequencing could over-represent cells with high TCR expression. Type 1 diabetes patients had VDJ junctions that carried fewer insertions and more deletions. No resolution was reached here on whether HLA type influences TCRB rearrangement.

Worth noting for this clone: No antigen is known for it.

Sequencing targeted expressed TCRB transcripts, as all isolated RNA had been reverse transcribed. Some clones are missing from TCRdb's copy, which holds only in-frame ones; the method was immunoSEQ multiplex PCR. This table has approximately 270,000 clones, roughly an eighth appearing once. Sequenced input: naive CD4+ T cells from blood. The chain has TRBV29-1 and TRBJ2-1; 9 positions match TRBD2. The clonotype was recovered from a man aged 25-45 years with type 1 diabetes. The CDR3 loop is CSVVSGSLDEQFF. The DNA of the CDR3 is TGCAGCGTTGTTAGCGGGAGTCTAGATGAGCAGTTCTTC.